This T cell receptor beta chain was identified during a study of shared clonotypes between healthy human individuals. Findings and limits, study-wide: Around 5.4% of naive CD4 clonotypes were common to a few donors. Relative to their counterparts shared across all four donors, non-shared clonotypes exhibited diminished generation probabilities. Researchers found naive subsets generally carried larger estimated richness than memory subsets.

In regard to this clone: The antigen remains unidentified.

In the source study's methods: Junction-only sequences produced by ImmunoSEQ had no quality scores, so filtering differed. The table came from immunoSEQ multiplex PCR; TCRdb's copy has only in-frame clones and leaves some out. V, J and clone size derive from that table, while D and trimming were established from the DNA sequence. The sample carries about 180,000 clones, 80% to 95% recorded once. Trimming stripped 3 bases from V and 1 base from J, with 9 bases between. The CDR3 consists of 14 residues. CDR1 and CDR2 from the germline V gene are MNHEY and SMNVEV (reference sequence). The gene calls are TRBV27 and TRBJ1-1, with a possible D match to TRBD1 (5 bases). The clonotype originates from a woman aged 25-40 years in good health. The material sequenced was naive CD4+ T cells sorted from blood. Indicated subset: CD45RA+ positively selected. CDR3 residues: CASSFMGENTEAFF. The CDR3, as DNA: TGTGCCAGCAGTTTCATGGGGGAGAACACTGAAGCTTTCTTT.